Below, 19 T cell receptor beta chains from the same sample are listed, as sequenced in a study of blood T cell repertoires in COVID-19. Sequencing was performed with immunoSEQ multiplex PCR; in TCRdb, only in-frame clones are kept and a portion is missing. This table holds roughly 90,000 clones, about four fifths found once. The material sequenced was peripheral blood. The receptors shown here come from a woman aged 70 to 79 with acute or convalescent COVID-19.

There are a few counts of this clone. V and J are TRBV2 and TRBJ1-1, with TRBD1 matching 12 bases. The germline V gene has CDR1 SNHLY and CDR2 FYNNEI. CDR3 length: 13 amino acids. The V and J ends lost 6 bases and 9 bases, in that order; junction bases with no gene match: 5. This CDR3 is CASSPWDRGQAFF. CDR3 coding DNA: TGTGCCAGCAGCCCTTGGGACAGGGGGCAAGCTTTCTTT.

This chain uses TRBV4-1 with TRBJ2-1; 10 bases match TRBD1. The CDR3 sequence is 18 residues long. The germline V gene encodes CDR1 MGHRA and CDR2 YSYEKL. V lost 8 bases, J lost 4 bases, and 17 bases stayed unmatched. The CDR3 spells CASLGFHRDRGGYNEQFF. CDR3 sequence (DNA): TGCGCCAGCCTCGGGTTTCATCGGGACAGGGGAGGGTACAATGAGCAGTTCTTC.

V usage is TRBV7-3 and J usage is TRBJ2-7, with TRBD1 matching 9 bases. Germline values: CDR1 SGHTA, CDR2 FQGTGA. This CDR3 is built from 13 residues. Losses at the gene ends were 3 bases for V and 5 bases for J; bases not matched to a gene: 2. As DNA, the CDR3 is TGTGCCAGCAGCTTGGGACAGGGAAACGAGCAGTACTTC. It codes for CASSLGQGNEQYF.

The chain carries TRBV7-8 and TRBJ2-5, with a tentative D call TRBD2 (5 bases). Per germline, CDR1 SGHVS and CDR2 FQNEAQ. The CDR3 extends over 16 amino acids. Trimming left V 7 bases short and J 2 bases short, with 20 bases between. Here the CDR3 DNA reads TGTGCCAGCACCCCCCGAGGCGGGCTGAATCAAGAGACCCAGTACTTC. Translating it yields CASTPRGGLNQETQYF.

The sample holds one count of this clone. The V gene is TRBV5-5, the J gene TRBJ1-4; a possible D gene is TRBD1 (6 bases). Germline V gene lookup returns CDR1 SGHKS and CDR2 YYEKEE (reference sequence). Trimming cost V 4 bases and J 2 bases, with 9 bases left between them. This CDR3 is built from 14 residues. CDR3 in amino acids: CASSRQGTNEKLFF. DNA for the CDR3: TGTGCCAGCAGCAGGCAGGGGACTAATGAAAAACTGTTTTTT.

DNA of the CDR3: TGTGCCAGCAGCTCAGGGGTGCGTGAGTTTCGTTCACCCCTCCACTTT. This codes for CASSSGVREFRSPLHF. This chain joins TRBV7-8 and TRBJ1-6; a weak D match, TRBD1 (6 bases). Per germline, CDR1 SGHVS and CDR2 FQNEAQ. The CDR3 has 16 amino acids. V was shortened by 4 bases and J by 9 bases, with 19 bases between the two germline ends.

The genes are TRBV5-4 and TRBJ2-7; 7 bases fit TRBD1. The CDR3 totals 13 residues. Looked up from germline, CDR1 is SGHNT and CDR2 is YYREEE (reference sequence). J was trimmed by 6 bases and V by 0 bases; bases with no gene match: 3. CDR3 sequence reads: CASSLGQGGEQYF. The CDR3 coding sequence is TGTGCCAGCAGCTTGGGACAGGGTGGCGAGCAGTACTTC.

The chain employs TRBV12-3 or TRBV12-4 and TRBJ1-2; perhaps TRBD1 as D (5 bases). V lost 3 bases and J lost 6, with 8 bases in between. The CDR3 has 12 amino acids. The CDR3 region is CASSFQGNGYTF. CDR3 nucleotide sequence: TGTGCCAGCAGTTTTCAGGGAAATGGCTACACCTTC.

This clone showed up just a few times. The J gene is TRBJ1-1, the V gene TRBV5-6, with 9 bases fitting TRBD1. Trimming cost V 2 bases and J 7 bases; bases outside gene matches: 9. Germline CDR1 is SGHDT and CDR2 is YYEEEE. CDR3 length: 15 amino acids. The CDR3: CASSFTDRGDNEAFF. The CDR3 DNA sequence: TGTGCCAGCAGCTTTACCGACAGGGGGGATAATGAAGCTTTCTTT.

The J gene is TRBJ2-4, the V gene TRBV19; D possibly corresponds to TRBD2 (5 bases). V lost 4 bases and J 8 bases, leaving 12 bases between the germline ends. CDR1 and CDR2 from the germline V gene are LNHDA and SQIVND (reference sequence). The length of the CDR3 is 13 residues. CDR3 residues: CASSNGVRDIQYF. The CDR3 DNA reads TGTGCCAGTAGTAACGGGGTTAGGGACATTCAGTACTTC.

This clone was seen once. This sequence joins TRBV6-5 and TRBJ1-1; 7 nucleotides match TRBD1. CDR3 length: 14 amino acids. V lost 6 bases, J lost 6 bases, and 10 bases stayed unmatched. Germline-derived CDR1 and CDR2 are MNHEY and SVGAGI. CDR3 in DNA: TGTGCCAGCAGCCCGGGACAGTACGCCTCTGAAGCTTTCTTT. Residues: CASSPGQYASEAFF.

The chain has TRBV6-5 and TRBJ2-7; 7 bases map to TRBD1. The CDR3 contains 15 residues. Germline loops: CDR1 MNHEY, CDR2 SVGAGI. With 6 bases clipped from V and 3 bases from J, the junction kept 11 bases outside the gene matches. The CDR3 protein is CASRSDRDGFYEQYF. CDR3 nucleotide sequence: TGTGCCAGCAGGTCCGACAGGGATGGTTTCTACGAGCAGTACTTC.

This clone appeared a single time. This chain links TRBV13 with TRBJ1-2, with a tentative D call TRBD1 (6 bases). The V gene lost 5 bases and the J gene lost 9 bases, with 31 bases spanning the gap. This CDR3 comprises 18 residues. Germline V gives CDR1 PRHDT, CDR2 FYEKMQ (reference sequence). The CDR3 reads CASSASAGGVGANDRYTF. For the CDR3, the DNA is TGTGCCAGCAGCGCCTCCGCGGGGGGAGTGGGGGCCAACGATCGCTACACCTTC.

V is TRBV5-1 and J is TRBJ1-5; perhaps TRBD1 as D (5 bases). The CDR3 runs 15 residues. V shed 2 bases and J shed 5 bases, with 14 bases lying between them. Looked up from germline, CDR1 is SGHRS and CDR2 is YFSETQ. CDR3 nucleotide sequence: TGCGCCAGCAGCTTTGCGGGGGGACCGGATCAGCCCCAGCATTTT. Residues: CASSFAGGPDQPQHF.

This chain uses TRBV6-2 or TRBV6-3 with TRBJ1-1; D might be TRBD1 (6 bases). V lost 6 bases to trimming and J lost 7 bases, with 15 bases between them. This CDR3 has 13 amino acids. Germline V lookup: CDR1 MNHEY, CDR2 SVGEGT. CDR3 residues: CASSPAGVSEAFF. CDR3 in DNA: TGTGCCAGCAGCCCCGCAGGGGTAAGTGAAGCTTTCTTT.

The chain has TRBV5-1 and TRBJ1-4, with TRBD1 matching 7 bases. Trimming cost V 4 bases and J 2 bases; bases outside gene matches: 5. There are 15 residues in the CDR3. In germline, CDR1 is SGHRS, CDR2 YFSETQ. CDR3 sequence: CASSLTGATNEKLFF. The CDR3, as DNA: TGCGCCAGCAGCCTTACAGGGGCCACTAATGAAAAACTGTTTTTT.

The chain uses TRBV7-6 and TRBJ1-3; D perhaps matches TRBD1 (5 bases). CDR3 size: 15 residues. The V end was cut by 2 bases, the J end by 0 bases, with 8 bases between. CDR1 and CDR2 from the germline V gene are SGHVS and FNYEAQ. Written as DNA, the CDR3 is TGTGCCAGCAGCTTATCTCAGGGCTCTGGAAACACCATATATTTT. It specifies CASSLSQGSGNTIYF.

The chain links TRBV19 to TRBJ1-1; 9 bases are shared with TRBD1. The CDR3 sequence is 17 residues long. Germline CDR1 LNHDA, CDR2 SQIVND (reference sequence). V shed 3 bases, J shed 4 bases, and the junction held 12 bases outside the gene matches. DNA of the CDR3: TGTGCCAGTAGTATTCGCTCGGACAGGGGAGGTGGCACTGAAGCTTTCTTT. Protein product: CASSIRSDRGGGTEAFF.

This chain joins TRBV28 and TRBJ1-2; D not certain. This CDR3 region has 11 residues. Deletions cut 3 bases from V and 5 bases from J, with 4 bases between. Germline CDR1 and CDR2: MDHEN and SYDVKM. The CDR3 DNA reads as TGTGCCAGCAGTTTCGGGTATGGCTACACCTTC. Protein: CASSFGYGYTF.